This TCR beta chain was captured by sequencing in a study of STAT3 mutations in large granular lymphocyte leukemia. Study context: Canonical activating STAT3 mutations were detected in roughly half of the longitudinally sequenced T-LGLL patients. Findings of the study overall: In T-cell large granular lymphocyte leukemia, about half of patients showed multiple immunodominant subclonotypes. TCR clonotype switching after therapy occurred in 6 of 18 patients. In several patients, dominant TCR clone burden exceeded STAT3 mutant burden.

The CDR3 has 14 residues. Trimming pared 5 bases from V and 0 bases from J, leaving 8 bases between. Germline-derived CDR1 and CDR2 are SNHLY and FYNNEI. As to this clone: No antigen is known for it.

TCRbeta libraries averaged around 38,000 productive templates per sample. Generated by immunoSEQ multiplex PCR, the TCRdb table keeps only in-frame clones and is missing some. The sample includes thousands of clones, around 91% of them seen just once. The chain employs TRBV2 and TRBJ1-5; the D gene is possibly TRBD1 (5 bases). The TCR originated in a man in his fifties or sixties with T-cell large granular lymphocyte leukemia. Some clones in this sample may be carry-over from other donors' samples. Sequenced input: peripheral blood mononuclear cells. This chain's CDR3 is CASSPQGSNQPQHF. As DNA, the CDR3 is TGTGCCAGCAGTCCGCAGGGTAGCAATCAGCCCCAGCATTTT.